This TCR beta chain was sequenced for a study of human T cells and chemical hapten exposure. Study-level information: The patients, most of them female, presented with alopecia areata, totalis or universalis. Minor pooled library volume differences mainly drove per-sample TCR yield variation.

The germline gives CDR1 SQVTM, CDR2 ANQGSEA. The CDR3 is 14 residues long. The ends lost 2 bases at V and 4 bases at J; junction bases unmatched: 3. As to time point: patch test 2, 6 weeks after DPC sensitization. Indicated treatment: therapeutic diphenylcyclopropenone sensitization with weekly scalp DPC. What the library attached to individual cDNA molecules were unique molecular identifiers. Using its own MiXCR run on the RACE reads, TCRdb lists one record per CDR3 protein. Of a few hundred thousand distinct CDR3 sequences in the sample, about 6% are singletons; the top ten hold about 6%. Findings and caveats of the study: Expanded TCRs produced significantly more large CDR3 similarity clusters than controls did.

This clonotype was recorded at least ten times. Antigen specificity is unknown. The specimen was whole blood, collected in connection with sensitization to the hapten diphenylcyclopropenone (DPC). This TCR was sampled from a young woman with alopecia areata. Some clones in this sample may be carry-over from other donors' samples. The chain joins TRBV29-1 to TRBJ2-3; TRBD2 matches at 10 bases. Here the CDR3 DNA reads TGCAGCGTTGAACCTAGCGGGGGCCCAGATACGCAGTATTTT. It translates to CSVEPSGGPDTQYF.